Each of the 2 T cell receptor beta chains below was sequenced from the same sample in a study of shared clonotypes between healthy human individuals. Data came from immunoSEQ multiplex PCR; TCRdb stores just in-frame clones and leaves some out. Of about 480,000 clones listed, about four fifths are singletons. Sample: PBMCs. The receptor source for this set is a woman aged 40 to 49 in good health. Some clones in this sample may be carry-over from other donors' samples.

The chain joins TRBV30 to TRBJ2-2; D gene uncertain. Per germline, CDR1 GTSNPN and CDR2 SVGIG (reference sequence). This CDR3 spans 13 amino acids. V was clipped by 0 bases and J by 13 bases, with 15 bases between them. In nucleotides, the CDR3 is TGTGCCTGGAGTGTAATTGGGTCGGCTAGGCTGTTTTTT. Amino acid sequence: CAWSVIGSARLFF.

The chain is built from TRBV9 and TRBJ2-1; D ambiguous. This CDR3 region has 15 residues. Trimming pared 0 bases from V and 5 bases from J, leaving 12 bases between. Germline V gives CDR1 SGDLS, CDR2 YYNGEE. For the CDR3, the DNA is TGTGCCAGCAGCGTAGGGCCGGGTTTGAACAATGAGCAGTTCTTC. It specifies CASSVGPGLNNEQFF.